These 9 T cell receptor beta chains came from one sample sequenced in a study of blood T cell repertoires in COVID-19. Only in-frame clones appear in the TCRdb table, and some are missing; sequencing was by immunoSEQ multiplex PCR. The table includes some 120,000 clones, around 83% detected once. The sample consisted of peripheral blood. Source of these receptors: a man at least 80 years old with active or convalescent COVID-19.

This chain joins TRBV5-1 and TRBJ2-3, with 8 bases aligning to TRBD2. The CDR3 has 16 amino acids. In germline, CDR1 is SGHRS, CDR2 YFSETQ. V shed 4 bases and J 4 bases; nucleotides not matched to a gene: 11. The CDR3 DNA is TGCGCCAGCAGCCCCGTGGGAAGCGGGGGTTCAGATACGCAGTATTTT. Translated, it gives CASSPVGSGGSDTQYF.

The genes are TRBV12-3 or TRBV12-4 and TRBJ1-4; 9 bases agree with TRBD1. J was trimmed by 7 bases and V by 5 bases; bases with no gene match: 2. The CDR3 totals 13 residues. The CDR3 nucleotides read TGTGCCAGCAGTCAGGGACAGGGTGAAAAACTGTTTTTT. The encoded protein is CASSQGQGEKLFF.

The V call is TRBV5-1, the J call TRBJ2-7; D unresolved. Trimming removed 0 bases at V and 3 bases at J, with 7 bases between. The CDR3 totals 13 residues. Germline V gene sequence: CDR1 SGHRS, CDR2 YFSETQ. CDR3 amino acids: CASSLGSSYEQYF. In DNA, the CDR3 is TGCGCCAGCAGCTTGGGGAGCAGCTACGAGCAGTACTTC. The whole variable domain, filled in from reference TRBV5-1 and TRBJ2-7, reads KAGVTQTPRYLIKTRGQQVTLSCSPISGHRSVSWYQQTPGQGLQFLFEYFSETQRNKGNFPGRFSGRQFSNSRSEMNVSTLELGDSALYLCASSLGSSYEQYFGPGTRLTVT.

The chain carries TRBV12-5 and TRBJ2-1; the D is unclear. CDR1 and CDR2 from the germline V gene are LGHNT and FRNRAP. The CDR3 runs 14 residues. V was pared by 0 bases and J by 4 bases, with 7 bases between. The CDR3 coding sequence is TGTGCTAGTGGTTTGGTAATCGGTTACAATGAGCAGTTCTTC. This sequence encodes CASGLVIGYNEQFF.

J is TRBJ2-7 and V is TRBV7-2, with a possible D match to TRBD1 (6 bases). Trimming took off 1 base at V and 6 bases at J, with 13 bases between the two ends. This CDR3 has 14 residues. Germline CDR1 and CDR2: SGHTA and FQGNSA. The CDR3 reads CASSLDRDMGEQYF. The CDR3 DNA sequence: TGTGCCAGCAGCTTAGACAGGGACATGGGCGAGCAGTACTTC.

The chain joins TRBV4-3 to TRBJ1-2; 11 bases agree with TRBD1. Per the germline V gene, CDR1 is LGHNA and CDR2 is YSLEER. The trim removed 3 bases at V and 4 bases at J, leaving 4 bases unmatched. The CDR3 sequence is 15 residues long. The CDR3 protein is CASSQDRGLAYGYTF. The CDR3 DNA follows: TGCGCCAGCAGCCAGGACAGGGGGCTGGCCTATGGCTACACCTTC.

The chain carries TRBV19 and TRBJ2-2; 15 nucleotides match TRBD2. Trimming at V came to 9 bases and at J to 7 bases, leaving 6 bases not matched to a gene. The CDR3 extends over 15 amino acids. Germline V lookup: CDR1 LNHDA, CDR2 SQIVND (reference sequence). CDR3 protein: CASRTSGGGGGELFF. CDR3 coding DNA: TGTGCCAGCAGGACTAGCGGGGGGGGTGGCGGGGAGCTGTTTTTT.

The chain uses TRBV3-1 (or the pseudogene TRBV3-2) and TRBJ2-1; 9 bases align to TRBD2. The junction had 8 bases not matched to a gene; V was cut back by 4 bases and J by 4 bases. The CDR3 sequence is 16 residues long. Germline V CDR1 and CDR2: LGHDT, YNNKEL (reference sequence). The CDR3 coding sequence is TGTGCCAGCAGCCGGGCGAGCGGGGGGTTGTACAATGAGCAGTTCTTC. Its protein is CASSRASGGLYNEQFF.

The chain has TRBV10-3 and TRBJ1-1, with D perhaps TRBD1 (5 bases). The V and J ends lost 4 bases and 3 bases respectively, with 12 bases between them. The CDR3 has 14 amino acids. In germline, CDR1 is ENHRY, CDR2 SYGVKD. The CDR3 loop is CAISVDSLYTEAFF. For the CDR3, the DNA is TGTGCCATCAGTGTTGACAGTTTGTACACTGAAGCTTTCTTT.